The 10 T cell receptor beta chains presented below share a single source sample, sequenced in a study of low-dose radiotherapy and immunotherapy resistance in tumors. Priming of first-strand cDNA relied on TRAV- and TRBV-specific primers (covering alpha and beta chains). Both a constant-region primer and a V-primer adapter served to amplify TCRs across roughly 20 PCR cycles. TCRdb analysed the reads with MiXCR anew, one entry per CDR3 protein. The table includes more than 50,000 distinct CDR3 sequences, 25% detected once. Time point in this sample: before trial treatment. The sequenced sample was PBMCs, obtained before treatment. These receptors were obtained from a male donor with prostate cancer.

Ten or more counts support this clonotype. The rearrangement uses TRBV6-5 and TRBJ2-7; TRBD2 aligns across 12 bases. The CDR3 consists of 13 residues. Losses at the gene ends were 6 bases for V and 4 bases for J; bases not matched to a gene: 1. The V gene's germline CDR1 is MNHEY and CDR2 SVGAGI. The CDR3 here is CASRTSGSYEQYF. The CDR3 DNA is TGTGCCAGCAGGACTAGCGGGAGTTACGAGCAGTACTTC.

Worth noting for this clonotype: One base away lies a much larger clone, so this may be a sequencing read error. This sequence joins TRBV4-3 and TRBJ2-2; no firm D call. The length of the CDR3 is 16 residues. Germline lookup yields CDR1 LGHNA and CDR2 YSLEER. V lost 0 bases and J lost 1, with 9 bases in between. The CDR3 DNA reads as TGCGCCAGCAGCCAAGAACTAAGGGTGAACACCGGGGAGCTGTTTTTT. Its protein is CASSQELRVNTGELFF.

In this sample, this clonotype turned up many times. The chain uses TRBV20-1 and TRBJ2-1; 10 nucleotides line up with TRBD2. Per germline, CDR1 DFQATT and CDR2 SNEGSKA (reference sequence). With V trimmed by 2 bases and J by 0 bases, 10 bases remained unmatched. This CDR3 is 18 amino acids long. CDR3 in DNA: TGCAGTGCTAGAAGCTTAACTAGCGGGGACATCTCCTACAATGAGCAGTTCTTC. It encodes CSARSLTSGDISYNEQFF.

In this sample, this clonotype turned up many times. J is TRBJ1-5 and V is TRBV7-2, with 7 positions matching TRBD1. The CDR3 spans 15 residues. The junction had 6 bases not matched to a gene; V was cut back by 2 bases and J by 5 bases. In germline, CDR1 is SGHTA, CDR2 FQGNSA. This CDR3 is CASSLTSGGHQPQHF. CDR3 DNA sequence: TGTGCCAGCAGCTTAACCTCAGGGGGGCATCAGCCCCAGCATTTT. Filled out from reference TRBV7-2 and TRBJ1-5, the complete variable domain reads GAGVSQSPSNKVTEKGKDVELRCDPISGHTALYWYRQSLGQGLEFLIYFQGNSAPDKSGLPSDRFSAERTGGSVSTLTIQRTQQEDSAVYLCASSLTSGGHQPQHFGDGTRLSIL.

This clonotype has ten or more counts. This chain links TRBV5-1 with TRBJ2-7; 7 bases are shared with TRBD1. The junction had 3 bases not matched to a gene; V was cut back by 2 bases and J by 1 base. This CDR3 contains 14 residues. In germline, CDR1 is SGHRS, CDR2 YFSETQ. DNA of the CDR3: TGCGCCAGCAGCTTACGGGACAGATCCTACGAGCAGTACTTC. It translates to CASSLRDRSYEQYF.

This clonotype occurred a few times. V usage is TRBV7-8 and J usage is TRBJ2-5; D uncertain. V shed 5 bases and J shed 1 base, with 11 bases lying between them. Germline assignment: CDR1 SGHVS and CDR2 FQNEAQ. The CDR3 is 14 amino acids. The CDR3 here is CASSTRFAQETQYF. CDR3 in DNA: TGTGCCAGCAGCACCCGATTTGCCCAAGAGACCCAGTACTTC.

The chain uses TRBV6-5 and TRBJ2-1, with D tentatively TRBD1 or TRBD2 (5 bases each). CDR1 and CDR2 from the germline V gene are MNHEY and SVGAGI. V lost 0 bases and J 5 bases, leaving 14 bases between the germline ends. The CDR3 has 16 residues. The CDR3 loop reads CASSYSITGQHNEQFF. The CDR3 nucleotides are TGTGCCAGCAGTTACTCGATAACGGGGCAGCACAATGAGCAGTTCTTC.

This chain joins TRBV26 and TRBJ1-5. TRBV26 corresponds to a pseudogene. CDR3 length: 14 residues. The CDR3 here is CASKTQRGNQPQHF. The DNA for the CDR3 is TGTGCCAGCAAGACCCAGAGGGGCAATCAGCCCCAGCATTTT.

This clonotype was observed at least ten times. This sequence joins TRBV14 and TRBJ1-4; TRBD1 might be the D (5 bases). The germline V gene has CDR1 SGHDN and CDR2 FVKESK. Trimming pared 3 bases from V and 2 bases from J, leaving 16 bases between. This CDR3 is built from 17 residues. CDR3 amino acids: CASSHRGLRTTNEKLFF. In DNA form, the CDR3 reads TGTGCCAGCAGCCACCGGGGCCTAAGGACTACTAATGAAAAACTGTTTTTT.

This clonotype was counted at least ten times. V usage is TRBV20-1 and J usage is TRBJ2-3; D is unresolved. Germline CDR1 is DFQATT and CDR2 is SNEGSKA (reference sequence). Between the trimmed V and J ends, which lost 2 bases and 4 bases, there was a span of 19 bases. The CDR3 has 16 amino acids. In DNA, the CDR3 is TGCAGTGCTAGACCCTTCGACCAGACCACGGCAGATACGCAGTATTTT. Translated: CSARPFDQTTADTQYF.